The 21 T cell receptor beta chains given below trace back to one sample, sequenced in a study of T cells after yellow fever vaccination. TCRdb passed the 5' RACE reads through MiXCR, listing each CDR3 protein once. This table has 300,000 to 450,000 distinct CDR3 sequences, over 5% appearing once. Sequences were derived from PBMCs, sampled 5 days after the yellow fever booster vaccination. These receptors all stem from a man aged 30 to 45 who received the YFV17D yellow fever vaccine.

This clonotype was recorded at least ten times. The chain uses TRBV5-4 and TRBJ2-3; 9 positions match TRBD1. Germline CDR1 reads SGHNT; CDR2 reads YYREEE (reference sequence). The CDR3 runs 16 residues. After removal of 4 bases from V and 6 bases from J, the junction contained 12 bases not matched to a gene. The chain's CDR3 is CASSEAGTGLGDTQYF. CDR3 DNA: TGTGCCAGCAGCGAAGCGGGGACAGGGCTAGGCGATACGCAGTATTTT.

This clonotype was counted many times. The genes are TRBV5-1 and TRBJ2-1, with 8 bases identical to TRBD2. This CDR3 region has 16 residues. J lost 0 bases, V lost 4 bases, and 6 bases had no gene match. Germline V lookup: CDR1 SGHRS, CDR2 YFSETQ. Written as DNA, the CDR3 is TGCGCCAGCAGCCCAAGGAGCGGGAGCTCCTACAATGAGCAGTTCTTC. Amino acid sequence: CASSPRSGSSYNEQFF.

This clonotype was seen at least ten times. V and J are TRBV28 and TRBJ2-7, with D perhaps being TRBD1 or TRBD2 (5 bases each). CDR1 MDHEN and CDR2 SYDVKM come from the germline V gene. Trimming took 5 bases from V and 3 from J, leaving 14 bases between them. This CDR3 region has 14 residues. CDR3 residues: CASSLRDGNYEQYF. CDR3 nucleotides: TGTGCCAGCAGTCTCCGGGACGGGAACTACGAGCAGTACTTC.

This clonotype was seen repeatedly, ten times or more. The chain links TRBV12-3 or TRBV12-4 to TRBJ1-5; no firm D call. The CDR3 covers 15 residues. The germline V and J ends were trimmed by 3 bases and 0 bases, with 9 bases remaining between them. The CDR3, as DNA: TGTGCCAGCAGTTTTCACGGGGATAGCAATCAGCCCCAGCATTTT. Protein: CASSFHGDSNQPQHF.

The DNA of the CDR3 is TGTGCCAGCAGCTTGTCGGGACAGGGGACTGGAAACACCATATATTTT. It codes for CASSLSGQGTGNTIYF. V and J are TRBV7-2 and TRBJ1-3, with 10 bases identical to TRBD1. The CDR3 extends over 16 amino acids. In germline, CDR1 is SGHTA, CDR2 FQGNSA. V shed 3 bases, J shed 2 bases, and the junction held 4 bases outside the gene matches.

The CDR3, as DNA: TGTGCCAGCAGCGTCGACAGAGTAAATGAGCAGTTCTTC. Amino acids: CASSVDRVNEQFF. The chain combines TRBV5-4 with TRBJ2-1, with D possibly being TRBD1 (5 bases). This CDR3 has 13 residues. Trimming shortened V by 4 bases and J by 7 bases, and 12 bases separated the two germline ends. Germline-derived CDR1 and CDR2 are SGHNT and YYREEE (reference sequence).

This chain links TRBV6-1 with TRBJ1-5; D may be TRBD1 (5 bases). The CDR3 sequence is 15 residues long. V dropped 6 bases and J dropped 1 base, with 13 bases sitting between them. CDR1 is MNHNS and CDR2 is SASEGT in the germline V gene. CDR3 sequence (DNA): TGTGCCAGCAGACCTGGGTGGGGGAGCAATCAGCCCCAGCATTTT. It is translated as CASRPGWGSNQPQHF.

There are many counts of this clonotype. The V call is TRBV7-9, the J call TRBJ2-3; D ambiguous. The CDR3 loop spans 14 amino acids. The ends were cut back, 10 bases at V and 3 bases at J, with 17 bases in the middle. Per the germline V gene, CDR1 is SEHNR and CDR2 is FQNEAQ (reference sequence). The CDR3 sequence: CATTPWGETDTQYF. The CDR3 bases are TGTGCCACGACCCCCTGGGGTGAAACAGATACGCAGTATTTT.

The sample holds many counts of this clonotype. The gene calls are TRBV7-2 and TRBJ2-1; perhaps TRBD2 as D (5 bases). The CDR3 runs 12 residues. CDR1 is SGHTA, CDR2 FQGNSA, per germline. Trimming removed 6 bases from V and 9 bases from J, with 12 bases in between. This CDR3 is CASSPGRAEQFF. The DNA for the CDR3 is TGTGCCAGCAGTCCGGGAAGGGCTGAGCAGTTCTTC.

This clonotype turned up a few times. CDR3 region: CASSLAGRYEQYF. In nucleotides, the CDR3 is TGTGCCAGCAGCTTAGCGGGCAGGTACGAGCAGTACTTC. The V call is TRBV7-2, the J call TRBJ2-7; no reliable D call. The CDR3 has 13 residues. Trimming stripped 0 bases from V and 4 bases from J, with 7 bases between. From germline, CDR1 is SGHTA and CDR2 FQGNSA.

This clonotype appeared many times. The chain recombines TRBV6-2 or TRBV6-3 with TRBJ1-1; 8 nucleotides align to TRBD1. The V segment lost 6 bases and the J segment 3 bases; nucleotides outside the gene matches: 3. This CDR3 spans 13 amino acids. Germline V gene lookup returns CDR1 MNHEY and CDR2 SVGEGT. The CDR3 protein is CASSRQGYTEAFF. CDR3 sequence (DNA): TGTGCCAGCAGCCGACAGGGGTACACTGAAGCTTTCTTT.

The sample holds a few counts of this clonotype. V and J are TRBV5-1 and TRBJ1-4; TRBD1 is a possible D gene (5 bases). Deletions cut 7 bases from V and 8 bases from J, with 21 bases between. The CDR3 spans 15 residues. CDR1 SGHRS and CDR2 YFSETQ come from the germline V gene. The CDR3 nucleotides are TGCGCCAGCTCCCTCACGGGGGGGGAAAAGGAAAAACTGTTTTTT. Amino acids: CASSLTGGEKEKLFF.

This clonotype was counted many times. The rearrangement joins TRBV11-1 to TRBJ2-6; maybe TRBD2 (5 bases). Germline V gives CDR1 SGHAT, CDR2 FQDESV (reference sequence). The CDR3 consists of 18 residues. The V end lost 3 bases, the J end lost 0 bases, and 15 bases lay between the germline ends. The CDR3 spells CASSFYSGIFSGANVLTF. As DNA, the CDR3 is TGTGCCAGCAGCTTCTACTCCGGGATCTTCTCTGGGGCCAACGTCCTGACTTTC.

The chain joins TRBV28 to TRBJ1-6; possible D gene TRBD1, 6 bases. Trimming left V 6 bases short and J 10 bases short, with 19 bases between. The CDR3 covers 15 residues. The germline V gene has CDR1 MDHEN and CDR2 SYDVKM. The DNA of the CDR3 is TGTGCCAGCAGAGTTCCACGACAGGCTGGCTCACCCCTCCACTTT. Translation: CASRVPRQAGSPLHF.

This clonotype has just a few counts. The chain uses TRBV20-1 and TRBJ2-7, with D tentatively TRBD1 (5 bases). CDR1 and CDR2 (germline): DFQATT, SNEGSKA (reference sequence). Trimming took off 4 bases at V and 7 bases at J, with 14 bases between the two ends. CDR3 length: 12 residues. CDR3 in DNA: TGCAGTGCTATTCTCAGGGTAGGGGAGCAGTACTTC. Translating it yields CSAILRVGEQYF.

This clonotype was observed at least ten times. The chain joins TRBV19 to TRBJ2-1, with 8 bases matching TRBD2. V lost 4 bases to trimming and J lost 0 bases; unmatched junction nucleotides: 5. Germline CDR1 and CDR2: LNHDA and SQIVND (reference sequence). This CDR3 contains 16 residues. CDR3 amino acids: CASSTIAGSSYNEQFF. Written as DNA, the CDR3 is TGTGCCAGTAGTACCATAGCGGGGAGCTCCTACAATGAGCAGTTCTTC.

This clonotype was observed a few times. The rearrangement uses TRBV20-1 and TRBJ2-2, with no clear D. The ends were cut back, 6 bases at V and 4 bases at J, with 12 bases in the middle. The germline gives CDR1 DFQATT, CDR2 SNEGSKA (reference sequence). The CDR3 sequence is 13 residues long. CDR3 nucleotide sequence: TGCAGTGCCTGGGGTGGGCGCACCGGGGAGCTGTTTTTT. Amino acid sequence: CSAWGGRTGELFF.

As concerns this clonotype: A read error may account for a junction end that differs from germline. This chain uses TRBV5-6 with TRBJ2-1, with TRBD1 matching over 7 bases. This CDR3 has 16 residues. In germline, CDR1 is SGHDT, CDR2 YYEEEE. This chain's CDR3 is CASSFPEGAPFNERFF. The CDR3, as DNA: TGTGCCAGCAGCTTCCCCGAGGGGGCGCCTTTCAATGAGCGGTTCTTC.

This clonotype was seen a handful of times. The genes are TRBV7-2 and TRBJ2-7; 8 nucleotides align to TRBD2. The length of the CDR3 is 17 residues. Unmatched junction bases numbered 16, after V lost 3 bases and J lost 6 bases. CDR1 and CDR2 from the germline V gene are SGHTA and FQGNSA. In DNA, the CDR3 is TGTGCCAGCAGCTTGATATCCCTAGGCGGGGGGTCTTCCGAGCAGTACTTC. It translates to CASSLISLGGGSSEQYF.

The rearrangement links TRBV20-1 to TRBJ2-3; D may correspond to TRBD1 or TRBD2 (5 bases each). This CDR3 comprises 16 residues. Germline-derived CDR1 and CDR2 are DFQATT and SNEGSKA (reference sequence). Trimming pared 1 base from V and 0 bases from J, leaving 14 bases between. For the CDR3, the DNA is TGCAGTGCTAGAGTGACCGCCCGGGGCAGCACAGATACGCAGTATTTT. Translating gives CSARVTARGSTDTQYF.

CDR3 amino acids: CASSWRGSDSPLHF. In DNA form, the CDR3 reads TGTGCCAGCAGCTGGCGGGGTTCGGATTCACCCCTCCACTTT. The gene calls are TRBV5-4 and TRBJ1-6; no reliable D call. Germline V gene sequence: CDR1 SGHNT, CDR2 YYREEE (reference sequence). Trimming stripped 3 bases from V and 8 bases from J, with 12 bases between. The length of the CDR3 is 14 residues.